The 7 T cell receptor beta chains below were found in one sample sequenced in a study of HIV-infected patients and healthy controls. All unsorted peripheral T cells were captured because whole blood was used without fractionation. Reverse transcription used approximately 500 ng RNA and constant-region primers for alpha and beta. Separate chain-specific third strand synthesis with multiplexing indices produced the alpha and beta libraries. TCRdb redid the calling of the 5' RACE reads with MiXCR, one entry per CDR3 protein. The sample lists over 3,500 distinct CDR3 sequences; about 8% were seen once. Sequenced material: blood, taken before antiretroviral therapy. These receptors all come from an adult with HIV infection.

This clonotype was detected ten times or more. V gene TRBV12-3 or TRBV12-4 combines with J gene TRBJ2-2; 7 bases map to TRBD1. The CDR3 totals 16 residues. Trimming cost V 6 bases and J 3 bases; bases outside gene matches: 10. The CDR3 sequence is CASRNRGGTDTGELFF. The CDR3 DNA reads as TGTGCCAGCAGAAACAGGGGCGGAACGGACACCGGGGAGCTGTTTTTT.

Sample share makes this clonotype medium-sized (0.01 to 0.1%). The chain carries TRBV6-5 and TRBJ2-7; perhaps TRBD1 as D (6 bases). Germline V gives CDR1 MNHEY, CDR2 SVGAGI. V lost 1 base and J 4 bases, leaving 14 bases between the germline ends. This CDR3 contains 15 residues. The CDR3 coding sequence is TGTGCCAGCAGTTACTTACAGGGTAGGGGATACGAGCAGTACTTC. It specifies CASSYLQGRGYEQYF.

This clonotype is deemed medium-sized (0.01 to 0.1%). The chain joins TRBV7-6 to TRBJ2-2; 9 bases line up with TRBD2. The CDR3 sequence is 20 residues long. In germline, CDR1 is SGHVS, CDR2 FNYEAQ. V was clipped by 3 bases and J by 0 bases; unmatched bases: 14. CDR3 amino acids: CASSFRTSASPESNTGELFF. The CDR3 DNA reads as TGTGCCAGCAGCTTCCGGACTAGCGCGAGCCCAGAATCGAACACCGGGGAGCTGTTTTTT.

This clonotype was detected only a few times. This chain joins TRBV20-1 and TRBJ1-2; no definite D call. Germline CDR1 DFQATT, CDR2 SNEGSKA (reference sequence). The CDR3 extends over 11 amino acids. Trimming shortened V by 5 bases and J by 8 bases, and 12 bases separated the two germline ends. This chain's CDR3 is CSALTLGGYTF. Here the CDR3 DNA reads TGCAGTGCTCTTACCCTGGGGGGCTACACCTTC.

This clonotype was observed a few times. The chain uses TRBV30 and TRBJ1-1, with 8 bases fitting TRBD1. V trimming: 3 bases; J trimming: 9 bases; junction bases outside the gene matches: 12. This CDR3 is 14 amino acids long. Germline-derived CDR1 and CDR2 are GTSNPN and SVGIG (reference sequence). CDR3 nucleotide sequence: TGTGCCTGGAGCACGGATCAGGGGGCCGCGAAAGCTTTCTTT. As protein: CAWSTDQGAAKAFF.

This clonotype is labeled as medium-sized. The J gene is TRBJ1-2, the V gene TRBV6-6; TRBD1 might be the D (5 bases). V was trimmed by 6 bases and J by 7 bases, leaving 9 bases between them. Per germline, CDR1 MNHNY and CDR2 SVGAGI (reference sequence). The CDR3 runs 11 residues. The CDR3 is CASSRQGGYTF. The CDR3 DNA sequence: TGTGCCAGCAGCCGCCAGGGTGGCTACACCTTC.

This clonotype appeared many times. This chain links TRBV18 with TRBJ2-3, with TRBD1 matching over 8 bases. J gave up 3 bases and V 0 bases, and 14 bases lay outside the gene matches. The length of the CDR3 is 19 residues. CDR1 KGHSH and CDR2 LQKENI come from the germline V gene. CDR3: CASSPPTSSTGESTDTQYF. The CDR3, as DNA: TGTGCCAGCTCACCACCTACCTCCTCGACAGGGGAGTCGACAGATACGCAGTATTTT.